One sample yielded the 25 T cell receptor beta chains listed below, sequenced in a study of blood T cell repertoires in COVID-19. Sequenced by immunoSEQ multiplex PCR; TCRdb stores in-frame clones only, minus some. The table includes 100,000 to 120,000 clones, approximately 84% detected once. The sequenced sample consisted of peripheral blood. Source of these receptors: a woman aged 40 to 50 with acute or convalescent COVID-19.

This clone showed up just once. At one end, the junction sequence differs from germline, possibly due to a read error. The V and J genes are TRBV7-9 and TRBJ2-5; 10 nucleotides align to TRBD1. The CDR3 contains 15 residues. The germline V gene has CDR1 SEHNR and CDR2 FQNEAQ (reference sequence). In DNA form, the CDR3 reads TGTGCCTGCAGCAAGGGGACAGGGGCGGGGGAGACCCAGTACTTC. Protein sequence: CACSKGTGAGETQYF.

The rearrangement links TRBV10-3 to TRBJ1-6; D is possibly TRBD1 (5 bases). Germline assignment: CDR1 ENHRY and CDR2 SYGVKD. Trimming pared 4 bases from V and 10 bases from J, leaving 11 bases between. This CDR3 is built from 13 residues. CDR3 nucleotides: TGTGCCATCAGTGGGGGGGAAGACTCACCCCTCCACTTT. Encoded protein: CAISGGEDSPLHF.

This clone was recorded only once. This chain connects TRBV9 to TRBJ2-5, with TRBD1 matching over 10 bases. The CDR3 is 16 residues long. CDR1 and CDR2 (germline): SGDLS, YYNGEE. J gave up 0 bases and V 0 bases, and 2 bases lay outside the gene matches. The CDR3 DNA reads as TGTGCCAGCAGCGTAGAGGGACAGGGGTACCAAGAGACCCAGTACTTC. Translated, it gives CASSVEGQGYQETQYF.

CDR3: CASIQGYAGELFF. CDR3 DNA sequence: TGTGCCAGCATCCAGGGGTATGCCGGGGAGCTGTTTTTT. The chain links TRBV2 to TRBJ2-2; possible D gene TRBD1, 6 bases. Per germline, CDR1 SNHLY and CDR2 FYNNEI. CDR3 length: 13 residues. V was trimmed by 7 bases and J by 6 bases, leaving 12 bases between them.

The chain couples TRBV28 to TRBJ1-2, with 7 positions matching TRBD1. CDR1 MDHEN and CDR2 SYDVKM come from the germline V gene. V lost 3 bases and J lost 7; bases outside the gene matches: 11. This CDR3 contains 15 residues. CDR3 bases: TGTGCCAGCAGTTTTTTCCACAGGGGTCAGGGTGGCTACACCTTC. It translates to CASSFFHRGQGGYTF.

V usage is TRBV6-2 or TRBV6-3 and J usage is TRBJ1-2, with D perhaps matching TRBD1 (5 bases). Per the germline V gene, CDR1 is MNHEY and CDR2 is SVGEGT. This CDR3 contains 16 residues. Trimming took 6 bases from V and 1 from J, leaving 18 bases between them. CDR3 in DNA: TGTGCCAGCAGCCTCAACACAGGAACTTTTAACTATGGCTACACCTTC. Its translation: CASSLNTGTFNYGYTF.

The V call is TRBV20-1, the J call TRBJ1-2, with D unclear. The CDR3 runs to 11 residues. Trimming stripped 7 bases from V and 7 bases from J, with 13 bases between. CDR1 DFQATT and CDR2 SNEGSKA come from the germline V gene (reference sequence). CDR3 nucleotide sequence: TGCAGTGTCTTACGAGGGTCTGGCTACACCTTC. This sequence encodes CSVLRGSGYTF.

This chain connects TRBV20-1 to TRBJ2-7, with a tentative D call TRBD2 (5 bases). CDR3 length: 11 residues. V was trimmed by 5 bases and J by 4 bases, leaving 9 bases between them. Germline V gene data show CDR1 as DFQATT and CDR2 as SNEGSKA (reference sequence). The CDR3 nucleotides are TGCAGTGCTTTCGGACTTTACGAGCAGTACTTC. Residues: CSAFGLYEQYF.

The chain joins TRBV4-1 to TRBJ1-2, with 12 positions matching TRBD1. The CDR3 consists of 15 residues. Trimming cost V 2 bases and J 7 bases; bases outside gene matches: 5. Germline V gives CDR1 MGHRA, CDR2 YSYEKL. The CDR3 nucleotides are TGCGCCAGCAGCCAAAAGGGACAGGGGGCGGTTGGCTACACCTTC. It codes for CASSQKGQGAVGYTF.

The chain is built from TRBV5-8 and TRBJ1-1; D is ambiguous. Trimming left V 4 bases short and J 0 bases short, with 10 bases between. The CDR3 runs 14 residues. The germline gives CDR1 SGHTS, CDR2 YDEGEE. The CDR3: CASSPDIMNTEAFF. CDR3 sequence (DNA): TGTGCCAGCAGCCCAGACATTATGAACACTGAAGCTTTCTTT.

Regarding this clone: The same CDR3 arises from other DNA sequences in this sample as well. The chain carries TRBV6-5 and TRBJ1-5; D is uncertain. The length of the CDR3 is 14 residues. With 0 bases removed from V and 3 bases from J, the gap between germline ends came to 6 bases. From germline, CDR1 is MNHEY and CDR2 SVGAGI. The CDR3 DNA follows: TGTGCCAGCAGTTACTCGAGATCCAATCAGCCCCAGCATTTT. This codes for CASSYSRSNQPQHF.

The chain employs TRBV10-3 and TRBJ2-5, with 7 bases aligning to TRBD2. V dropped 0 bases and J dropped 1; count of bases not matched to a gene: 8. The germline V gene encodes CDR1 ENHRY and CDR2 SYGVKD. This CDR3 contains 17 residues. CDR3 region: CAISESITGTTQETQYF. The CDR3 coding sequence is TGTGCCATCAGTGAGTCTATAACCGGGACTACCCAAGAGACCCAGTACTTC.

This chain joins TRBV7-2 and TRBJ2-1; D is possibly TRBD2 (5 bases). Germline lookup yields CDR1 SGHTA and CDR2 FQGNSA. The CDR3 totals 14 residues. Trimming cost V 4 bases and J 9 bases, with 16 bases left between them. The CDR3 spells CASSYELLAFEQFF. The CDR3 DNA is TGTGCCAGCAGCTACGAGCTCCTAGCATTTGAGCAGTTCTTC.

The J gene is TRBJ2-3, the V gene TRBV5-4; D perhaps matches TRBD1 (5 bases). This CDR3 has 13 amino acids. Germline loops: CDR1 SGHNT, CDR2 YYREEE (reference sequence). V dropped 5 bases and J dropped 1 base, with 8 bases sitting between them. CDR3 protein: CASRGQGTDTQYF. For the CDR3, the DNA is TGTGCCAGCAGGGGGCAGGGCACAGATACGCAGTATTTT.

In nucleotides, the CDR3 is TGTGCCACCGGGACTAGCGGGGGGGACAATGAGCAGTTCTTC. It specifies CATGTSGGDNEQFF. This chain links TRBV10-3 with TRBJ2-1; TRBD2 matches 16 bases. The germline V gene has CDR1 ENHRY and CDR2 SYGVKD. The CDR3 consists of 14 residues. The V segment lost 10 bases and the J segment 5 bases; nucleotides outside the gene matches: 2.

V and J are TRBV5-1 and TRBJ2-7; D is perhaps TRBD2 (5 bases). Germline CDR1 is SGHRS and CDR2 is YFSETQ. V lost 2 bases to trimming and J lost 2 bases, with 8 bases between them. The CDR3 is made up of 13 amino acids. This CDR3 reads CASSFRGPYEQYF. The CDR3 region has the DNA TGCGCCAGCAGCTTTCGGGGTCCCTACGAGCAGTACTTC.

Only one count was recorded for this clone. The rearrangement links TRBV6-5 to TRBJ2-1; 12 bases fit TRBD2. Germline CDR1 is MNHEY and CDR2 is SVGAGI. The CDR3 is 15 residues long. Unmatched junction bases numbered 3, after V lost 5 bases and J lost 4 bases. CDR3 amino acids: CASSIGLAGYNEQFF. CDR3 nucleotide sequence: TGTGCCAGCAGTATCGGACTAGCGGGATACAATGAGCAGTTCTTC.

CDR3 loop: CASSLYGSGGTGELFF. In DNA form, the CDR3 reads TGCGCCAGCAGCCTATACGGTAGCGGGGGCACCGGGGAGCTGTTTTTT. The chain couples TRBV5-1 to TRBJ2-2; 9 bases map to TRBD2. The CDR3 is 16 residues long. The junction had 8 bases not matched to a gene; V was cut back by 4 bases and J by 4 bases. Looked up from germline, CDR1 is SGHRS and CDR2 is YFSETQ. Full variable domain (outside the CDR3, taken from reference TRBV5-1 and TRBJ2-2): KAGVTQTPRYLIKTRGQQVTLSCSPISGHRSVSWYQQTPGQGLQFLFEYFSETQRNKGNFPGRFSGRQFSNSRSEMNVSTLELGDSALYLCASSLYGSGGTGELFFGEGSRLTVL.

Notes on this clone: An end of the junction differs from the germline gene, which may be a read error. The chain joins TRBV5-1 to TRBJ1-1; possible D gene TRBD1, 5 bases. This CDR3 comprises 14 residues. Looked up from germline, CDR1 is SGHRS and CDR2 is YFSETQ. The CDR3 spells CASSTRDGNTGAFF. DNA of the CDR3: TGCGCCAGCAGCACCAGGGATGGGAACACTGGAGCTTTCTTT.

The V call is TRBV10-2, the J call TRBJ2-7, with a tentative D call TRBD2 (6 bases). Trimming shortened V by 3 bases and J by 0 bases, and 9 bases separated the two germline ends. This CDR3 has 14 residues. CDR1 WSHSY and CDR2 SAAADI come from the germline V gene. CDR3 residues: CASSDRGTSYEQYF. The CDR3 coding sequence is TGCGCCAGCAGTGATCGGGGGACCTCCTACGAGCAGTACTTC.

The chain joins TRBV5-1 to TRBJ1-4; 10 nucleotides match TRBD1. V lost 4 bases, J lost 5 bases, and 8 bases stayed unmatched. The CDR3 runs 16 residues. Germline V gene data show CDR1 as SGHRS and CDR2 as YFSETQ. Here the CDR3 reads CASSRGQGVTNEKLFF. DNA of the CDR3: TGCGCCAGCAGCCGAGGACAGGGGGTAACGAATGAAAAACTGTTTTTT.

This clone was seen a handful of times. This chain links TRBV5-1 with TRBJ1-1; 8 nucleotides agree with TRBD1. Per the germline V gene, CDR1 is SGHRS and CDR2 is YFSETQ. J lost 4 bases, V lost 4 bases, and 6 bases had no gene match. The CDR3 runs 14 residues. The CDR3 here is CASSQQGVGTEAFF. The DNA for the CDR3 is TGCGCCAGCAGCCAACAGGGGGTTGGCACTGAAGCTTTCTTT.

The CDR3 spells CASSELAGINSPLHF. The DNA of the CDR3 is TGTGCCAGCAGTGAACTGGCAGGGATCAATTCACCCCTCCACTTT. This rearrangement joins TRBV6-1 to TRBJ1-6, with D possibly matching TRBD1 (5 bases). Trimming pared 2 bases from V and 7 bases from J, leaving 12 bases between. Germline V gene data show CDR1 as MNHNS and CDR2 as SASEGT. The CDR3 has 15 residues.

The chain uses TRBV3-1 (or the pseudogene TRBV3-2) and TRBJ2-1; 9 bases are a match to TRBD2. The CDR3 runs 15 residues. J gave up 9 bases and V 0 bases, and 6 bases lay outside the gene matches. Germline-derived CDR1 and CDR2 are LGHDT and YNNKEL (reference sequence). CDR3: CASSQDRRLAVEQFF. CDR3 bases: TGTGCCAGCAGCCAAGATCGGAGACTAGCGGTTGAGCAGTTCTTC.

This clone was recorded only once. In nucleotides, the CDR3 is TGTGCCAGCAGCCAGGACAGCTACAATGAGCAGTTCTTC. This gives the protein CASSQDSYNEQFF. The rearrangement uses TRBV7-2 and TRBJ2-1, with D perhaps TRBD1 (6 bases). Germline V gene lookup returns CDR1 SGHTA and CDR2 FQGNSA. V was shortened by 5 bases and J by 3 bases, with 8 bases between the two germline ends. The length of the CDR3 is 13 residues.